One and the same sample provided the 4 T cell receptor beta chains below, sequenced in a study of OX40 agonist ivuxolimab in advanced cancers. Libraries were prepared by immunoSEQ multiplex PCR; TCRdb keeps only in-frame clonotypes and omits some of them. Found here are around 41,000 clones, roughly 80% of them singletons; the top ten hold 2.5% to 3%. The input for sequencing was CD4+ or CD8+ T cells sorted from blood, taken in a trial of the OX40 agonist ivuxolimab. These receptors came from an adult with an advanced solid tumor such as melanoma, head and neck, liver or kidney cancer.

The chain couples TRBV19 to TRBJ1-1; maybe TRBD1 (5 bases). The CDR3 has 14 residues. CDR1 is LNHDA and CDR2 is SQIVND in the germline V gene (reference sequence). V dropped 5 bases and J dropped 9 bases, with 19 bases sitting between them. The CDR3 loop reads CASSQDRRGQKAFF. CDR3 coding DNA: TGTGCCAGTAGTCAGGACCGGCGGGGCCAAAAAGCTTTCTTT.

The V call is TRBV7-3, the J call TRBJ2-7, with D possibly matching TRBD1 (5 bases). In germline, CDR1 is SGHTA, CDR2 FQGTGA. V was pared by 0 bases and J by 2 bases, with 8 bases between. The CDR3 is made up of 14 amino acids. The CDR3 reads CASSLTGAPYEQYF. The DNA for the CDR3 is TGTGCCAGCAGCTTAACAGGGGCCCCCTACGAGCAGTACTTC. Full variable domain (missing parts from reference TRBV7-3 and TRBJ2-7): GAGVSQTPSNKVTEKGKYVELRCDPISGHTALYWYRQSLGQGPEFLIYFQGTGAADDSGLPNDRFFAVRPEGSVSTLKIQRTERGDSAVYLCASSLTGAPYEQYFGPGTRLTVT.

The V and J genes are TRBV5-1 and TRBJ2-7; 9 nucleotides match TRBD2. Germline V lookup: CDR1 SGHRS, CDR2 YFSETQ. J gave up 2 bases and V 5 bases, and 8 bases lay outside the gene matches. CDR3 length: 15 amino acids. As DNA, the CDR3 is TGCGCCAGCAGGGCGACTAGCGGAGCGACCTACGAGCAGTACTTC. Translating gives CASRATSGATYEQYF. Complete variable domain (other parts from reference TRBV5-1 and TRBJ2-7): KAGVTQTPRYLIKTRGQQVTLSCSPISGHRSVSWYQQTPGQGLQFLFEYFSETQRNKGNFPGRFSGRQFSNSRSEMNVSTLELGDSALYLCASRATSGATYEQYFGPGTRLTVT.

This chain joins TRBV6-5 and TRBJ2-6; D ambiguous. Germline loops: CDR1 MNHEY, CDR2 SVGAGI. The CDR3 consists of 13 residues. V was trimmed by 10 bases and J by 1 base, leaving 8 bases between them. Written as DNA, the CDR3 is TGTGCCACCTCCTTGTCTGGGGCCAACGTCCTGACTTTC. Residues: CATSLSGANVLTF.